The 25 T cell receptor beta chains below all came from one sample that was sequenced in a study of T cells in localized non-small cell lung cancer. Only in-frame clones appear in the TCRdb table, and some are missing; sequencing was by immunoSEQ multiplex PCR. Of roughly 20,000 clones in the sample, about 90% are singletons; the top ten hold 2.5% to 3%. Sequencing used peripheral blood, obtained before any cancer treatment. The receptors shown here come from a woman aged 35-70 years with stage I lung adenocarcinoma.

This chain connects TRBV7-8 to TRBJ2-7; D ambiguous. The V end lost 1 base, the J end lost 0 bases, and 7 bases lay between the germline ends. The germline V gene has CDR1 SGHVS and CDR2 FQNEAQ. CDR3 size: 14 residues. Here the CDR3 DNA reads TGTGCCAGCAGCTTAGGTCACAGCTCCTACGAGCAGTACTTC. It is translated as CASSLGHSSYEQYF. Looking up the rest from reference TRBV7-8 and TRBJ2-7 gives the full variable domain: GAGVSQSPRYKVAKRGQDVALRCDPISGHVSLFWYQQALGQGPEFLTYFQNEAQLDKSGLPSDRFFAERPEGSVSTLKIQRTQQEDSAVYLCASSLGHSSYEQYFGPGTRLTVT.

This rearrangement joins TRBV6-9 to TRBJ1-6, with D tentatively TRBD1 (5 bases). This CDR3 has 14 amino acids. Trimming left V 4 bases short and J 7 bases short, with 11 bases between. Germline-derived CDR1 and CDR2 are MNHGY and SVAAGI. DNA for the CDR3: TGTGCCAGCAGTTTGGAGGGGTACAATTCACCCCTCCACTTT. Translated: CASSLEGYNSPLHF.

The rearrangement links TRBV29-1 to TRBJ2-5; 9 nucleotides line up with TRBD1. The CDR3 consists of 13 residues. CDR1 and CDR2 (germline): SQVTM, ANQGSEA. J lost 5 bases, V lost 6 bases, and 7 bases had no gene match. CDR3 sequence: CSVQQGAGETQYF. The CDR3 region has the DNA TGCAGCGTACAACAGGGGGCGGGGGAGACCCAGTACTTC.

The chain combines TRBV19 with TRBJ1-1; weak D call: TRBD1 (5 bases). The V gene lost 9 bases and the J gene lost 6 bases, with 20 bases spanning the gap. The CDR3 totals 14 residues. From germline, CDR1 is LNHDA and CDR2 SQIVND (reference sequence). CDR3 amino acids: CASSVAGKYAEAFF. The CDR3 nucleotides are TGTGCCAGCTCCGTCGCAGGGAAGTATGCTGAAGCTTTCTTT. The entire variable domain, with the rest obtained from reference TRBV19 and TRBJ1-1, is as follows: DGGITQSPKYLFRKEGQNVTLSCEQNLNHDAMYWYRQDPGQGLRLIYYSQIVNDFQKGDIAEGYSVSREKKESFPLTVTSAQKNPTAFYLCASSVAGKYAEAFFGQGTRLTVV.

This CDR3 reads CASSQGPLGGRAQHF. CDR3 sequence (DNA): TGCGCCAGCAGCCAAGGGCCCCTTGGGGGGCGAGCCCAGCATTTT. V gene TRBV4-1 combines with J gene TRBJ1-5; a possible D gene is TRBD1 (6 bases). The CDR3 length is 15 residues. V was clipped by 1 base and J by 11 bases, with 18 bases between them. Per the germline V gene, CDR1 is MGHRA and CDR2 is YSYEKL.

The chain is built from TRBV7-6 and TRBJ1-3, with D tentatively TRBD1 (6 bases). V lost 5 bases and J 0 bases, leaving 14 bases between the germline ends. The CDR3 sequence is 16 residues long. Germline assignment: CDR1 SGHVS and CDR2 FNYEAQ. CDR3 in amino acids: CASSPIQGPSGNTIYF. In nucleotides, the CDR3 is TGTGCCAGCAGCCCTATACAGGGTCCCTCTGGAAACACCATATATTTT. The whole variable domain, filled in from reference TRBV7-6 and TRBJ1-3, reads GAGVSQSPRYKVTKRGQDVALRCDPISGHVSLYWYRQALGQGPEFLTYFNYEAQQDKSGLPNDRFSAERPEGSISTLTIQRTEQRDSAMYRCASSPIQGPSGNTIYFGEGSWLTVV.

The chain has TRBV5-1 and TRBJ1-4; D is undetermined. The CDR3 has 14 residues. Trimming stripped 5 bases from V and 5 bases from J, with 13 bases between. CDR1 SGHRS and CDR2 YFSETQ come from the germline V gene. CDR3 amino acids: CASRGDGWNEKLFF. CDR3 DNA: TGCGCCAGCAGGGGTGACGGCTGGAATGAAAAACTGTTTTTT.

This chain uses TRBV28 with TRBJ2-5, with D perhaps matching TRBD1 or TRBD2 (5 bases each). The CDR3 totals 14 residues. Deletions cut 6 bases from V and 5 bases from J, with 16 bases between. CDR1 MDHEN and CDR2 SYDVKM come from the germline V gene. The CDR3 region is CASSWPGTAETQYF. CDR3 nucleotides: TGTGCCAGCAGCTGGCCCGGGACGGCGGAGACCCAGTACTTC.

The genes are TRBV28 and TRBJ2-7, with 11 positions matching TRBD1. The CDR3 is 16 residues long. Germline CDR1 MDHEN, CDR2 SYDVKM. J lost 6 bases, V lost 5 bases, and 12 bases had no gene match. DNA for the CDR3: TGTGCCAGCAGTGCAACCCGGACAGGGGGCCTTGGCGAGCAGTACTTC. Residues: CASSATRTGGLGEQYF.

This clone has only a few counts. The genes are TRBV10-2 and TRBJ2-1; 9 nucleotides match TRBD2. The length of the CDR3 is 15 residues. J gave up 7 bases and V 7 bases, and 11 bases lay outside the gene matches. Germline V lookup: CDR1 WSHSY, CDR2 SAAADI. The CDR3 is CASTPVAGDGNEQFF. CDR3 sequence (DNA): TGCGCCAGCACCCCGGTAGCGGGAGACGGGAATGAGCAGTTCTTC.

The V call is TRBV6-4, the J call TRBJ2-3; D may be TRBD2 (6 bases). Trimming cost V 3 bases and J 4 bases, with 11 bases left between them. CDR3 length: 14 amino acids. Germline V gives CDR1 MRHNA, CDR2 SNTAGT. CDR3 protein: CASSEIGSADTQYF. CDR3 nucleotide sequence: TGTGCCAGCAGTGAAATCGGGAGCGCAGATACGCAGTATTTT.

The genes are TRBV4-1 and TRBJ2-1, with 10 bases that match TRBD2. The germline gives CDR1 MGHRA, CDR2 YSYEKL. This CDR3 is 17 amino acids long. V gave up 8 bases and J gave up 7 bases; unmatched junction bases: 17. The CDR3 protein is CASLPRYPGLASNEQFF. The CDR3 nucleotides are TGCGCCAGCCTCCCTCGTTACCCGGGACTAGCGTCGAATGAGCAGTTCTTC.

The chain carries TRBV2 and TRBJ1-5; D is possibly TRBD1 (6 bases). The CDR3 runs to 14 residues. Trimming pared 6 bases from V and 5 bases from J, leaving 14 bases between. The V gene's germline CDR1 is SNHLY and CDR2 FYNNEI. CDR3 amino acids: CASRANRDHQPQHF. CDR3 bases: TGTGCCAGCAGGGCTAACAGGGACCATCAGCCCCAGCATTTT. Based on the CDR3 plus reference TRBV2 and TRBJ1-5, the full variable domain is EPEVTQTPSHQVTQMGQEVILRCVPISNHLYFYWYRQILGQKVEFLVSFYNNEISEKSEIFDDQFSVERPDGSNFTLKIRSTKLEDSAMYFCASRANRDHQPQHFGDGTRLSIL.

This chain connects TRBV2 to TRBJ1-2; perhaps TRBD1 as D (5 bases). The CDR3 is made up of 12 amino acids. Trimming shortened V by 8 bases and J by 2 bases, and 9 bases separated the two germline ends. Germline-derived CDR1 and CDR2 are SNHLY and FYNNEI. As DNA, the CDR3 is TGTGCCAGCGGGGGAGGCAACTATGGCTACACCTTC. Protein sequence: CASGGGNYGYTF.

This clone was detected only once. V is TRBV21-1 and J is TRBJ1-6; TRBD1, the table's D call, lacks a check against the DNA. TRBV21-1 counts as a pseudogene. The CDR3 extends over 18 amino acids. This CDR3 reads CASSNPRQGGSPNSPLHF. The DNA for the CDR3 is TGTGCCAGCAGCAATCCCAGACAGGGTGGCTCTCCGAATTCACCCCTCCACTTT.

The chain recombines TRBV5-1 with TRBJ2-2; perhaps TRBD1 as D (6 bases). The CDR3 is 13 amino acids. CDR1 and CDR2 (germline): SGHRS, YFSETQ. Trimming left V 6 bases short and J 2 bases short, with 8 bases between. The CDR3 DNA sequence: TGCGCCAGCAAAGGGGGAAACACCGGGGAGCTGTTTTTT. Its protein product is CASKGGNTGELFF.

CDR3 in DNA: TGTGCCAGCAGCTTAACTGGGGACGGATACACAGATACGCAGTATTTT. Residues: CASSLTGDGYTDTQYF. This rearrangement joins TRBV7-9 to TRBJ2-3; the D gene could be TRBD1 or TRBD2 (5 bases each). V was shortened by 2 bases and J by 2 bases, with 14 bases between the two germline ends. This CDR3 region has 16 residues. The germline V gene encodes CDR1 SEHNR and CDR2 FQNEAQ (reference sequence). Based on the CDR3 plus reference TRBV7-9 and TRBJ2-3, the full variable domain is DTGVSQNPRHKITKRGQNVTFRCDPISEHNRLYWYRQTLGQGPEFLTYFQNEAQLEKSRLLSDRFSAERPKGSFSTLEIQRTEQGDSAMYLCASSLTGDGYTDTQYFGPGTRLTVL.

CDR3 nucleotides: TGTGCCAGCAGCTTAGTGGGCACGTACGAGCAGTACTTC. This translates into CASSLVGTYEQYF. The chain is built from TRBV7-9 and TRBJ2-7, with no clear D. The germline V gene has CDR1 SEHNR and CDR2 FQNEAQ (reference sequence). CDR3 length: 13 amino acids. V was shortened by 1 base and J by 4 bases, with 8 bases between the two germline ends.

This clone has more than one count but fewer than ten. The chain joins TRBV29-1 to TRBJ1-1; weak D call: TRBD1 (6 bases). V dropped 4 bases and J dropped 8 bases, with 11 bases sitting between them. The CDR3 length is 11 residues. CDR1 is SQVTM, CDR2 ANQGSEA, per germline. The CDR3 DNA reads as TGCAGCGTTGGGGCCGGGACAGAAGCTTTCTTT. Translated: CSVGAGTEAFF.

This sequence joins TRBV2 and TRBJ1-1, with D possibly matching TRBD1 (5 bases). The CDR3 loop spans 13 amino acids. Trimming removed 2 bases from V and 10 bases from J, with 14 bases in between. Germline CDR1 SNHLY, CDR2 FYNNEI. Here the CDR3 reads CASSELSPGGAFF. The CDR3 DNA follows: TGTGCCAGCAGTGAATTATCCCCCGGGGGAGCTTTCTTT.

The chain uses TRBV7-2 and TRBJ2-7; no clear D gene. Per germline, CDR1 SGHTA and CDR2 FQGNSA. V dropped 1 base and J dropped 0 bases, with 4 bases sitting between them. This CDR3 has 13 amino acids. CDR3: CASSLDRSYEQYF. The DNA of the CDR3 is TGTGCCAGCAGCTTAGACCGCTCCTACGAGCAGTACTTC.

V gene TRBV6-5 combines with J gene TRBJ2-4, with D perhaps assigned TRBD1 or TRBD2 (5 bases each). The CDR3 contains 13 residues. V gave up 2 bases and J gave up 5 bases, with 7 bases separating them. Looked up from germline, CDR1 is MNHEY and CDR2 is SVGAGI. The CDR3 is CASSYVGENIQYF. CDR3 coding DNA: TGTGCCAGCAGTTACGTGGGGGAAAACATTCAGTACTTC.

The chain joins TRBV27 to TRBJ2-5, with TRBD1 identical over 9 bases. V was clipped by 6 bases and J by 4 bases; unmatched bases: 6. The length of the CDR3 is 14 residues. The germline V gene encodes CDR1 MNHEY and CDR2 SMNVEV (reference sequence). In DNA form, the CDR3 reads TGTGCCAGCAGCCTAAGGGGACAGGGAGAGACCCAGTACTTC. This codes for CASSLRGQGETQYF.

The gene calls are TRBV5-4 and TRBJ1-2; D gene uncertain. The CDR3 is 14 amino acids. With 4 bases removed from V and 6 bases from J, the gap between germline ends came to 16 bases. Germline lookup yields CDR1 SGHNT and CDR2 YYREEE (reference sequence). CDR3 sequence (DNA): TGTGCCAGCAGCCCCGGCTCCTCCCGGGATGGCTACACCTTC. This sequence encodes CASSPGSSRDGYTF.

V gene TRBV6-5 combines with J gene TRBJ2-3; the D is unclear. V lost 5 bases, J lost 2 bases, and 2 bases lay in between. Germline loops: CDR1 MNHEY, CDR2 SVGAGI. CDR3 length equals 11 residues. CDR3: CASSLTDTQYF. CDR3 sequence (DNA): TGTGCCAGCAGTCTCACAGATACGCAGTATTTT.